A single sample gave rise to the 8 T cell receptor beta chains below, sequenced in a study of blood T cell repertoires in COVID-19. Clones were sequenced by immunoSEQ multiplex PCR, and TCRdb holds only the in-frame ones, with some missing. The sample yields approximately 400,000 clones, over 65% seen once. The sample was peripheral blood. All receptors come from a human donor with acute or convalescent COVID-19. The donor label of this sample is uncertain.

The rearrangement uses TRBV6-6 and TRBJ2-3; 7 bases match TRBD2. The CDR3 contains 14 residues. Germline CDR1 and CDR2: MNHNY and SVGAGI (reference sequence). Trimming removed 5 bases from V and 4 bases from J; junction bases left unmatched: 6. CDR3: CASSGGGWADTQYF. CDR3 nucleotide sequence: TGTGCCAGCAGTGGGGGGGGTTGGGCAGATACGCAGTATTTT.

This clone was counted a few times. The CDR3 bases are TGTGCCAGTAGTACGGGACAGTCCTATAATTCACCCCTCCACTTT. Its translation: CASSTGQSYNSPLHF. This chain joins TRBV19 and TRBJ1-6, with 7 bases matching TRBD1. This CDR3 contains 15 residues. With V trimmed by 4 bases and J by 1 base, 1 base remained unmatched. Germline V lookup: CDR1 LNHDA, CDR2 SQIVND (reference sequence).

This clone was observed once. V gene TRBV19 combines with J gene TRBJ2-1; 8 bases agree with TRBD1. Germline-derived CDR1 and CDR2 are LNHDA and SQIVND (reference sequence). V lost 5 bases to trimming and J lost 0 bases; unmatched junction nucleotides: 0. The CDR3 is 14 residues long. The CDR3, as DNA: TGTGCCAGTAGTGACAGGGGCTCCTACAATGAGCAGTTCTTC. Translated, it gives CASSDRGSYNEQFF.

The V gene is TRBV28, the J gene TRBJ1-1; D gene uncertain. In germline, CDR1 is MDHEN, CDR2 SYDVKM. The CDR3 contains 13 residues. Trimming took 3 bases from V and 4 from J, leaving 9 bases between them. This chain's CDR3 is CASSFTGRTEAFF. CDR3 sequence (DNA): TGTGCCAGCAGTTTTACTGGTCGCACTGAAGCTTTCTTT. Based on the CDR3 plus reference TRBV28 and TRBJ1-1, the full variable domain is DVKVTQSSRYLVKRTGEKVFLECVQDMDHENMFWYRQDPGLGLRLIYFSYDVKMKEKGDIPEGYSVSREKKERFSLILESASTNQTSMYLCASSFTGRTEAFFGQGTRLTVV.

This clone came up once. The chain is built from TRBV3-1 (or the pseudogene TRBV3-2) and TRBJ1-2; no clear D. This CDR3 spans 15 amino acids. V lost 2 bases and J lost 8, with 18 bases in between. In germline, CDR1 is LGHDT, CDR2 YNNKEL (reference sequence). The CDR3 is CASSQSDRPPSGYTF. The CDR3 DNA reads TGTGCCAGCAGCCAAAGCGACCGGCCTCCCAGCGGCTACACCTTC.

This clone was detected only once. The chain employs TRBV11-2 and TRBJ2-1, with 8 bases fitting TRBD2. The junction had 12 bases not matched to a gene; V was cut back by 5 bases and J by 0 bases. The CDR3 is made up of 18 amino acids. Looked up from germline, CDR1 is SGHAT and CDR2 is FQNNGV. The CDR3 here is CASSDSGGYLNSYNEQFF. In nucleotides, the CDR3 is TGTGCCAGCAGCGACTCGGGGGGGTACTTGAACTCCTACAATGAGCAGTTCTTC. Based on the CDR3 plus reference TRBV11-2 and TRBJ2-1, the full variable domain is EAGVAQSPRYKIIEKRQSVAFWCNPISGHATLYWYQQILGQGPKLLIQFQNNGVVDDSQLPKDRFSAERLKGVDSTLKIQPAKLEDSAVYLCASSDSGGYLNSYNEQFFGPGTRLTVL.

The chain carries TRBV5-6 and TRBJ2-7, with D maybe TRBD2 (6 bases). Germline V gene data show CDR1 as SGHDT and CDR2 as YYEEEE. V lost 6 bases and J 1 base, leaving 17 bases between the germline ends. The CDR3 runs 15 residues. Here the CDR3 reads CASTHRKGLSYEQYF. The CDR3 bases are TGTGCCAGCACCCATCGTAAGGGACTTTCCTACGAGCAGTACTTC.

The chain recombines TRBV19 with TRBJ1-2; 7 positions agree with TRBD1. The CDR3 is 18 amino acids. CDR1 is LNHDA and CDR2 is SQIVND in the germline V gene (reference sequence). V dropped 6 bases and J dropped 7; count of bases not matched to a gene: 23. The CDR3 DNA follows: TGTGCCAGTAGCGGACAATCTCGACAGGGAATGGTTTATGGTGGCTACACCTTC. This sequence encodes CASSGQSRQGMVYGGYTF. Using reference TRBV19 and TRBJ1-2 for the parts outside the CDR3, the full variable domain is DGGITQSPKYLFRKEGQNVTLSCEQNLNHDAMYWYRQDPGQGLRLIYYSQIVNDFQKGDIAEGYSVSREKKESFPLTVTSAQKNPTAFYLCASSGQSRQGMVYGGYTFGSGTRLTVV.